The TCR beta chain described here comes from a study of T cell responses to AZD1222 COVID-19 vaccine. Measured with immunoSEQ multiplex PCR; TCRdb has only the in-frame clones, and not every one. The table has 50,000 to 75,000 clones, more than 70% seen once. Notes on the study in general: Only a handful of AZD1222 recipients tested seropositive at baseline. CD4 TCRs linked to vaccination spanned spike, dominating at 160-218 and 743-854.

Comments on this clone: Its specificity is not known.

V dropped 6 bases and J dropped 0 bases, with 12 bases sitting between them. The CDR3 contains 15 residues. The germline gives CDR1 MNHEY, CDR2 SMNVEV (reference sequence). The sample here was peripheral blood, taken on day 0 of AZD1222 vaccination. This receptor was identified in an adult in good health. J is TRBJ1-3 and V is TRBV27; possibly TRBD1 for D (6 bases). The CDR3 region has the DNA TGTGCCAGCAGCCGAGGGGGAAGCTCTGGAAACACCATATATTTT. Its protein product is CASSRGGSSGNTIYF.